These 32 T cell receptor beta chains came from one sample sequenced in a study of blood T cell repertoires in COVID-19. Libraries were prepared by immunoSEQ multiplex PCR; TCRdb keeps only in-frame clonotypes and omits some of them. The table records 450,000 to 500,000 clones, approximately 83% of them present only once. Sequenced material: peripheral blood. Source of these receptors: a human donor in a cohort sampled during active COVID-19.

V and J are TRBV6-2 or TRBV6-3 and TRBJ2-1, with D perhaps matching TRBD2 (5 bases). Germline-derived CDR1 and CDR2 are MNHEY and SVGEGT. V was shortened by 4 bases and J by 9 bases, with 13 bases between the two germline ends. The CDR3 extends over 13 amino acids. CDR3: CASSWAAEGEQFF. CDR3 bases: TGTGCCAGCAGTTGGGCCGCCGAGGGTGAGCAGTTCTTC.

The V gene is TRBV3-1 (or the pseudogene TRBV3-2), the J gene TRBJ2-1, with D maybe TRBD1 (6 bases). Germline V gives CDR1 LGHDT, CDR2 YNNKEL (reference sequence). Trimming pared 0 bases from V and 8 bases from J, leaving 17 bases between. CDR3 length: 16 residues. The CDR3 reads CASSQDLQGPLDEQFF. In DNA form, the CDR3 reads TGTGCCAGCAGCCAAGATCTGCAGGGGCCTTTGGATGAGCAGTTCTTC.

The chain has TRBV6-6 and TRBJ2-3; D is possibly TRBD1 (5 bases). CDR1 and CDR2 (germline): MNHNY, SVGAGI (reference sequence). The CDR3 contains 13 residues. V was shortened by 7 bases and J by 5 bases, with 13 bases between the two germline ends. The CDR3 loop reads CASTLAGQDTQYF. The CDR3 coding sequence is TGTGCCAGCACTCTCGCCGGACAAGATACGCAGTATTTT.

As regards this clone: The same CDR3 can be traced to other DNA sequences in this sample. The rearrangement joins TRBV28 to TRBJ2-7, with a tentative D call TRBD1 (5 bases). V gave up 4 bases and J gave up 0 bases, with 7 bases separating them. CDR3 length: 13 residues. Germline V gene sequence: CDR1 MDHEN, CDR2 SYDVKM. In DNA form, the CDR3 reads TGTGCCAGCAGTTCAGGGTCCTCCTACGAGCAGTACTTC. Translating it yields CASSSGSSYEQYF. The full variable domain, its missing parts supplied by reference TRBV28 and TRBJ2-7, is DVKVTQSSRYLVKRTGEKVFLECVQDMDHENMFWYRQDPGLGLRLIYFSYDVKMKEKGDIPEGYSVSREKKERFSLILESASTNQTSMYLCASSSGSSYEQYFGPGTRLTVT.

This rearrangement joins TRBV27 to TRBJ1-2, with TRBD1 identical over 7 bases. The CDR3 has 13 amino acids. Germline-derived CDR1 and CDR2 are MNHEY and SMNVEV (reference sequence). V shed 5 bases, J shed 4 bases, and the junction held 4 bases outside the gene matches. CDR3 coding DNA: TGTGCCAGCAGTAACAGGGGCGGCTATGGCTACACCTTC. It codes for CASSNRGGYGYTF.

The chain carries TRBV3-1 (or the pseudogene TRBV3-2) and TRBJ2-3, with 7 bases lining up with TRBD1. The trim removed 5 bases at V and 4 bases at J, leaving 6 bases unmatched. The CDR3 is 14 amino acids. The germline V gene has CDR1 LGHDT and CDR2 YNNKEL (reference sequence). The CDR3 reads CASSLNRGADTQYF. CDR3 bases: TGTGCCAGCAGCTTAAACAGGGGCGCAGATACGCAGTATTTT.

The V gene is TRBV10-3, the J gene TRBJ2-7, with D unresolved. The CDR3 spans 13 residues. CDR1 ENHRY and CDR2 SYGVKD come from the germline V gene. Trimming cost V 3 bases and J 2 bases, with 8 bases left between them. In DNA form, the CDR3 reads TGTGCCATCAGTGACCTACGGGCCTACGAGCAGTACTTC. Translating it yields CAISDLRAYEQYF.

V and J are TRBV30 and TRBJ1-5; 8 bases map to TRBD1. V was pared by 5 bases and J by 4 bases, with 7 bases of the junction left unmatched. Germline CDR1 GTSNPN, CDR2 SVGIG (reference sequence). This CDR3 is 14 amino acids long. The CDR3 sequence: CAWGTRTGNQPQHF. As DNA, the CDR3 is TGTGCCTGGGGAACGAGGACAGGGAATCAGCCCCAGCATTTT. Looking up the rest from reference TRBV30 and TRBJ1-5 gives the full variable domain: SQTIHQWPATLVQPVGSPLSLECTVEGTSNPNLYWYRQAAGRGLQLLFYSVGIGQISSEVPQNLSASRPQDRQFILSSKKLLLSDSGFYLCAWGTRTGNQPQHFGDGTRLSIL.

The V call is TRBV9, the J call TRBJ1-2; D unclear. V lost 4 bases and J lost 2, with 15 bases in between. Germline V lookup: CDR1 SGDLS, CDR2 YYNGEE. The CDR3 is made up of 15 amino acids. CDR3 nucleotide sequence: TGTGCCAGCAGCCCAGAGGGTAGACCGAACTATGGCTACACCTTC. The encoded protein is CASSPEGRPNYGYTF.

V gene TRBV27 combines with J gene TRBJ2-1; the D is unclear. Germline lookup yields CDR1 MNHEY and CDR2 SMNVEV (reference sequence). The CDR3 is made up of 13 amino acids. V lost 6 bases and J 8 bases, leaving 14 bases between the germline ends. The CDR3 sequence is CASSLLPRDEQFF. In DNA, the CDR3 is TGTGCCAGCAGCCTTCTACCCCGGGATGAGCAGTTCTTC.

This rearrangement joins TRBV19 to TRBJ1-5; D call uncertain. V lost 2 bases, J lost 0 bases, and 8 bases lay in between. In germline, CDR1 is LNHDA, CDR2 SQIVND (reference sequence). The CDR3 runs 15 residues. CDR3 residues: CASSISSGSNQPQHF. The DNA for the CDR3 is TGTGCCAGTAGTATATCGTCGGGTAGCAATCAGCCCCAGCATTTT. Supplemented by reference TRBV19 and TRBJ1-5, the full variable domain reads DGGITQSPKYLFRKEGQNVTLSCEQNLNHDAMYWYRQDPGQGLRLIYYSQIVNDFQKGDIAEGYSVSREKKESFPLTVTSAQKNPTAFYLCASSISSGSNQPQHFGDGTRLSIL.

This clone occurred a few times. The J gene is TRBJ2-2, the V gene TRBV7-2; TRBD2 is a possible D gene (6 bases). CDR3 length equals 16 residues. Germline-derived CDR1 and CDR2 are SGHTA and FQGNSA. The germline V and J ends were trimmed by 5 bases and 1 base, with 14 bases remaining between them. The CDR3: CASSPTGGRNTGELFF. CDR3 DNA: TGTGCCAGCAGCCCAACTGGGGGGAGGAACACCGGGGAGCTGTTTTTT.

This chain connects TRBV4-2 to TRBJ2-2; TRBD2 aligns across 11 bases. Germline assignment: CDR1 LGHNA and CDR2 YNFKEQ. V dropped 0 bases and J dropped 4; count of bases not matched to a gene: 7. CDR3 length: 18 residues. DNA for the CDR3: TGTGCCAGCAGCCAAGAGATGACTAGCGGGACGGGCACCGGGGAGCTGTTTTTT. Its translation: CASSQEMTSGTGTGELFF.

The V and J genes are TRBV30 and TRBJ2-7, with 9 nucleotides matching TRBD2. Germline assignment: CDR1 GTSNPN and CDR2 SVGIG (reference sequence). The V and J ends lost 3 bases and 6 bases, in that order; junction bases with no gene match: 9. The CDR3 length is 14 residues. For the CDR3, the DNA is TGTGCCTGGAGGATAGCGGGAGTTCAACTCGAGCAGTACTTC. It translates to CAWRIAGVQLEQYF.

V usage is TRBV7-2 and J usage is TRBJ2-3; 9 bases align to TRBD1. Germline values: CDR1 SGHTA, CDR2 FQGNSA. The V gene end was trimmed by 4 bases and the J gene end by 0 bases; junction bases not matched to a gene: 2. The CDR3 is made up of 15 amino acids. Here the CDR3 reads CASSSGQGSTDTQYF. The CDR3 DNA is TGTGCCAGCAGCTCGGGACAGGGAAGCACAGATACGCAGTATTTT.

This chain uses TRBV11-2 with TRBJ1-4; perhaps TRBD1 as D (5 bases). The CDR3 runs to 14 residues. Trimming shortened V by 1 base and J by 6 bases, and 9 bases separated the two germline ends. CDR1 is SGHAT, CDR2 FQNNGV, per germline. CDR3 sequence: CASSLAGRHEKLFF. CDR3 nucleotide sequence: TGTGCCAGCAGCTTAGCAGGGAGGCATGAAAAACTGTTTTTT. Full variable domain (rest looked up from reference TRBV11-2 and TRBJ1-4): EAGVAQSPRYKIIEKRQSVAFWCNPISGHATLYWYQQILGQGPKLLIQFQNNGVVDDSQLPKDRFSAERLKGVDSTLKIQPAKLEDSAVYLCASSLAGRHEKLFFGSGTQLSVL.

The chain is built from TRBV3-1 (or the pseudogene TRBV3-2) and TRBJ2-4, with a weak D call TRBD2 (5 bases). The V and J ends lost 1 base and 1 base respectively, with 17 bases between them. The length of the CDR3 is 18 residues. Germline CDR1 and CDR2: LGHDT and YNNKEL (reference sequence). Here the CDR3 reads CASSQVWPLRGAKNIQYF. DNA for the CDR3: TGTGCCAGCAGCCAAGTTTGGCCCCTGCGCGGGGCCAAAAACATTCAGTACTTC.

The CDR3, as DNA: TGTGCCAGCAGTCCCGGACTAGTTTACAATGAGCAGTTCTTC. Residues: CASSPGLVYNEQFF. The V gene is TRBV6-2 or TRBV6-3, the J gene TRBJ2-1; 7 nucleotides match TRBD2. With 5 bases clipped from V and 4 bases from J, the junction kept 5 bases outside the gene matches. Germline CDR1 reads MNHEY; CDR2 reads SVGEGT. The CDR3 runs to 14 residues.

The chain couples TRBV19 to TRBJ1-3; no clear D gene. CDR1 is LNHDA, CDR2 SQIVND, per germline (reference sequence). The CDR3 loop spans 16 amino acids. Trimming stripped 1 base from V and 0 bases from J, with 10 bases between. CDR3 residues: CASSIAGYSSGNTIYF. The CDR3 region has the DNA TGTGCCAGTAGTATAGCTGGTTATAGCTCTGGAAACACCATATATTTT.

In DNA, the CDR3 is TGTGCCAGCAGGGTTGACTTTAATTCACCCCTCCACTTT. Its protein product is CASRVDFNSPLHF. The V call is TRBV12-3 or TRBV12-4, the J call TRBJ1-6; unclear D gene. This CDR3 contains 13 residues. Trimming removed 6 bases at V and 6 bases at J, with 9 bases between.

The chain uses TRBV28 and TRBJ2-5; D may be TRBD2 (5 bases). The CDR3 is made up of 14 amino acids. Germline V gene data show CDR1 as MDHEN and CDR2 as SYDVKM. Trimming pared 4 bases from V and 2 bases from J, leaving 11 bases between. CDR3 sequence: CASSSSTVQETQYF. The CDR3 bases are TGTGCCAGCAGTTCTAGCACTGTACAAGAGACCCAGTACTTC.

CDR3 sequence: CAAGDRVYEQYF. The CDR3 nucleotides are TGTGCAGCAGGGGACAGGGTCTACGAGCAGTACTTC. The rearrangement joins TRBV28 to TRBJ2-7; the match to TRBD1 covers 9 bases. Germline V gene sequence: CDR1 MDHEN, CDR2 SYDVKM. This CDR3 has 12 residues.

V is TRBV7-3 and J is TRBJ2-2; 8 bases are shared with TRBD1. The CDR3 is 15 residues long. V lost 5 bases and J lost 3; bases outside the gene matches: 5. The germline V gene encodes CDR1 SGHTA and CDR2 FQGTGA. CDR3 residues: CASSKGQAYTGELFF. The CDR3 DNA follows: TGTGCCAGCAGCAAGGGACAGGCTTACACCGGGGAGCTGTTTTTT.

About this clone: This specimen includes other DNA sequences encoding the same CDR3. This chain connects TRBV7-2 to TRBJ1-1; tentative D call: TRBD1 (5 bases). The CDR3 spans 13 residues. CDR1 and CDR2 from the germline V gene are SGHTA and FQGNSA. V shed 6 bases and J shed 2 bases, with 10 bases lying between them. Here the CDR3 DNA reads TGTGCCAGCAGTCTGACAGAAAACACTGAAGCTTTCTTT. It translates to CASSLTENTEAFF.

This clone has at least ten counts. The rearrangement links TRBV6-2 or TRBV6-3 to TRBJ1-2, with 7 bases lining up with TRBD1. Germline CDR1 reads MNHEY; CDR2 reads SVGEGT. V was clipped by 1 base and J by 6 bases; unmatched bases: 5. CDR3 length: 14 amino acids. CDR3 bases: TGTGCCAGCAGTTACTTACAGGGGACACATGGCTACACCTTC. Protein: CASSYLQGTHGYTF.

This chain uses TRBV3-1 (or the pseudogene TRBV3-2) with TRBJ2-6, with 7 nucleotides matching TRBD2. The germline V gene encodes CDR1 LGHDT and CDR2 YNNKEL (reference sequence). The CDR3 loop spans 17 amino acids. The junction had 5 bases not matched to a gene; V was cut back by 3 bases and J by 0 bases. The CDR3 nucleotides are TGTGCCAGCAGCCAGCAGACTAGCAGCTCTGGGGCCAACGTCCTGACTTTC. This translates into CASSQQTSSSGANVLTF.

The V call is TRBV30, the J call TRBJ2-7, with 12 nucleotides matching TRBD2. J lost 5 bases, V lost 4 bases, and 3 bases had no gene match. The CDR3 is 13 amino acids. Germline loops: CDR1 GTSNPN, CDR2 SVGIG (reference sequence). CDR3 amino acids: CAWKTSGSHEQYF. The CDR3 nucleotides read TGTGCCTGGAAGACTAGCGGGAGTCACGAGCAGTACTTC.

This clone has just a few counts. The chain uses TRBV19 and TRBJ1-5, with a possible D match to TRBD1 (6 bases). The germline V gene encodes CDR1 LNHDA and CDR2 SQIVND (reference sequence). Between the trimmed V and J ends, which lost 3 bases and 2 bases, there was a span of 17 bases. The CDR3 extends over 17 amino acids. In nucleotides, the CDR3 is TGTGCCAGTAGTATCTCGGGCCGGACAGCGCGCAATCAGCCCCAGCATTTT. This translates into CASSISGRTARNQPQHF.

V gene TRBV5-6 combines with J gene TRBJ2-7, with D possibly being TRBD1 (6 bases). CDR3 length: 13 amino acids. CDR1 and CDR2 from the germline V gene are SGHDT and YYEEEE. The V end lost 6 bases, the J end lost 3 bases, and 13 bases lay between the germline ends. The CDR3 here is CASKDSIGYEQYF. Here the CDR3 DNA reads TGTGCCAGCAAGGACAGCATTGGCTACGAGCAGTACTTC.

CDR3 in amino acids: CASSHLAESYNEQFF. Here the CDR3 DNA reads TGTGCCAGCAGCCACTTAGCGGAATCCTACAATGAGCAGTTCTTC. The chain uses TRBV11-1 and TRBJ2-1; the D gene is possibly TRBD2 (6 bases). The CDR3 consists of 15 residues. Looked up from germline, CDR1 is SGHAT and CDR2 is FQDESV (reference sequence). With 5 bases removed from V and 1 base from J, the gap between germline ends came to 12 bases.

This clone was counted a single time. The chain carries TRBV15 and TRBJ1-6; D is possibly TRBD1 (6 bases). The CDR3 sequence is 15 residues long. The V end lost 0 bases, the J end lost 4 bases, and 7 bases lay between the germline ends. Per the germline V gene, CDR1 is LNHNV and CDR2 is YYDKDF (reference sequence). CDR3 DNA sequence: TGTGCCACCAGCAGAGAGACAGGATATAATTCACCCCTCCACTTT. This encodes CATSRETGYNSPLHF. Combining the CDR3 with reference TRBV15 and TRBJ1-6 gives the whole variable domain DAMVIQNPRYQVTQFGKPVTLSCSQTLNHNVMYWYQQKSSQAPKLLFHYYDKDFNNEADTPDNFQSRRPNTSFCFLDIRSPGLGDTAMYLCATSRETGYNSPLHFGNGTRLTVT.

This clone was picked up one time. The V call is TRBV11-2, the J call TRBJ2-7; 10 nucleotides align to TRBD1. The CDR3 has 16 residues. The germline V gene has CDR1 SGHAT and CDR2 FQNNGV. V trimming: 5 bases; J trimming: 3 bases; junction bases outside the gene matches: 10. CDR3 DNA sequence: TGTGCCAGCAGCCCAAACGTAGGGGACAGGGGCTACGAGCAGTACTTC. Protein product: CASSPNVGDRGYEQYF.